This T cell receptor beta chain was captured by sequencing in a study of post-analysis software for immune sequencing data. About the research overall: Recorded subtypes: relapsing-remitting, secondary progressive, progressive-relapsing; some patients unannotated.

This clonotype was detected a few times. Its antigen remains unknown. Every TCR beta cDNA library bore unique molecular identifiers. Using its own MiXCR run on the PCR reads, TCRdb lists one record per CDR3 protein. The sample lists 430,000 or so distinct CDR3 sequences, 30% to 45% occurring once. Study results and limitations: Multiple sclerosis was associated with a significant reduction in normalized Chao1 diversity relative to controls. F measure grouped same-batch samples tightly together.

Sequencing input: blood. The clonotype comes from a girl aged 2-15 years with multiple sclerosis.

CDR3 amino acids: CSARDTTAYGYTF. In DNA form, the CDR3 reads TGCAGTGCTAGAGACACGACGGCCTATGGCTACACCTTC. V usage is TRBV20-1 and J usage is TRBJ1-2; D is uncertain. Germline CDR1 reads DFQATT; CDR2 reads SNEGSKA (reference sequence). The CDR3 loop spans 13 amino acids. V lost 0 bases and J 4 bases, leaving 9 bases between the germline ends.